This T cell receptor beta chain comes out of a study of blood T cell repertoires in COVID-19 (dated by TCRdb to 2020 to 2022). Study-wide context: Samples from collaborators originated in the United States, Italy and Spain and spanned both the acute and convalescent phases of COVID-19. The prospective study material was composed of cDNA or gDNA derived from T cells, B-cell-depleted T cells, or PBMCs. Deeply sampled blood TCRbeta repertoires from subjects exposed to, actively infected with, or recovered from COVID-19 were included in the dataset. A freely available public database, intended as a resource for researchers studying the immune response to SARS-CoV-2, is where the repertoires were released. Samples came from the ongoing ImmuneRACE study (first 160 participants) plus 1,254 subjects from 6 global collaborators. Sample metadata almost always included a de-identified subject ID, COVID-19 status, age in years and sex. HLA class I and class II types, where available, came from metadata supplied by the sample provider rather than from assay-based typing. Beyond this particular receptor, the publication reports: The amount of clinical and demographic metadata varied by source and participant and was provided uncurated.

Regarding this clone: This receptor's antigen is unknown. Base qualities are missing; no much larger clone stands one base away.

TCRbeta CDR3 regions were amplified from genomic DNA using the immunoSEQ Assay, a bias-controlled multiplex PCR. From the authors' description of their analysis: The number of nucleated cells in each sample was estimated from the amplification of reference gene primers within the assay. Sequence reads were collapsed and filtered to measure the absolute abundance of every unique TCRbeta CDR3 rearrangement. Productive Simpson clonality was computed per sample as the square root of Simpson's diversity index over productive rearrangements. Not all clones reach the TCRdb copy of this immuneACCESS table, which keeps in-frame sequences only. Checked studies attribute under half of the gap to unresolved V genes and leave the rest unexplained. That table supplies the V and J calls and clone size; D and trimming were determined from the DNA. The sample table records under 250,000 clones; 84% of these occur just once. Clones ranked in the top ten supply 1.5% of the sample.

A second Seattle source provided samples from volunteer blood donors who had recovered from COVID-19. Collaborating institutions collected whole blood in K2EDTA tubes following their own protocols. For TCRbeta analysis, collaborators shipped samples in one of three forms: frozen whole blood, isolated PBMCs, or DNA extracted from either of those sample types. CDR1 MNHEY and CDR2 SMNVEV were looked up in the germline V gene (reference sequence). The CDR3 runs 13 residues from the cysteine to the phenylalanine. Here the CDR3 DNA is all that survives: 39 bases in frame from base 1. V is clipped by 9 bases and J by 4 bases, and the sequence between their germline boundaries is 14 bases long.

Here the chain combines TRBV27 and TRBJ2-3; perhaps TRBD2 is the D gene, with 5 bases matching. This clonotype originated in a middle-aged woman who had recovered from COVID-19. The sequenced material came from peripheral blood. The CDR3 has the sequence CARVSVTSDTQYF. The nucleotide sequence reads TGTGCCAGGGTTAGCGTTACTTCAGATACGCAGTATTTT.